This TCR beta chain was captured by sequencing in a study of cytotoxic CD8 clonotypes in ibrutinib-treated CLL. The targeted sequencing depth was 1 in 200,000 to 1 in 1 million T cells. Assay: immunoSEQ multiplex PCR; the TCRdb copy retains only in-frame clones and omits some. The repertoire holds roughly 150,000 clones, with 60% to 85% as singletons. The CDR3 has 11 residues. The germline V gene encodes CDR1 KGHSH and CDR2 LQKENI. The V end lost 2 bases, the J end lost 15 bases, and 8 bases lay between the germline ends. The starting material was PBMCs, obtained after 24 months of ibrutinib treatment. This sequence joins TRBV18 and TRBJ1-6; no reliable D call. This receptor was obtained from a human donor with chronic lymphocytic leukemia. CDR3 DNA sequence: TGTGCCAGCTCACCAGGGAATCTCCTCCACTTT. It specifies CASSPGNLLHF. Full variable domain (missing parts from reference TRBV18 and TRBJ1-6): NAGVMQNPRHLVRRRGQEARLRCSPMKGHSHVYWYRQLPEEGLKFMVYLQKENIIDESGMPKERFSAEFPKEGPSILRIQQVVRGDSAAYFCASSPGNLLHFGNGTRLTVT.